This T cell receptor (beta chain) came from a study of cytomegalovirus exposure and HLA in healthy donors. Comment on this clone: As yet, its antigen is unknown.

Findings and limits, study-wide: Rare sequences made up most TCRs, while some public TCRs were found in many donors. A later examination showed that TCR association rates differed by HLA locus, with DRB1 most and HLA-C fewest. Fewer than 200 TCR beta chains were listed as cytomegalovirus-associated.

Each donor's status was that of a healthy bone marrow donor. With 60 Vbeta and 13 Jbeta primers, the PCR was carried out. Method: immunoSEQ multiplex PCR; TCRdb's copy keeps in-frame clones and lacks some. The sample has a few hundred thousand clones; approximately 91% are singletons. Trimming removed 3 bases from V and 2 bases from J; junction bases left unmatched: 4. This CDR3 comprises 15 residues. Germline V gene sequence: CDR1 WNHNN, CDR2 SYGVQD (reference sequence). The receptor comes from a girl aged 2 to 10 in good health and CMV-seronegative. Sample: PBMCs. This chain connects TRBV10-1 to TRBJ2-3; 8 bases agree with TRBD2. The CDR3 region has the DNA TGCGCCAGCAGTGACCCAGCGGGAGTCACAGATACGCAGTATTTT. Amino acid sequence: CASSDPAGVTDTQYF.